This note documents a single T cell receptor beta chain sequence. Its antigen is not yet known. Base qualities are not recorded, but no much larger clone differs from it by a single base. V is cut back by 3 bases and J by 3 bases, with 2 bases in the junction unmatched. The germline V gene encodes CDR1 MNHEY and CDR2 SVGEGT. The CDR3, from cysteine to phenylalanine, totals 15 residues. Only CDR3 DNA is held: 45 bases, read in frame from base 1. The data are from a study of blood T cell repertoires in COVID-19 (dated by TCRdb to the early 2020s). The study in broad terms: Collaborator samples came from the United States, Italy and Spain and covered acute and convalescent phases of COVID-19. The dataset comprised deeply sampled blood TCRbeta repertoires from subjects exposed to, actively infected with, or recovered from COVID-19. Sample metadata almost always included a de-identified subject ID, COVID-19 status, age in years and sex. The repertoires were released in a freely available public database meant as a resource for research on the immune response to SARS-CoV-2. The samples were drawn from two sources: the first 160 participants of the ongoing ImmuneRACE study, and 1,254 subjects contributed by 6 global collaborators. Where available, HLA class I and class II types were obtained from metadata supplied by the sample provider rather than from assay-based typing. The prospective study material was composed of cDNA or gDNA derived from T cells, B-cell-depleted T cells, or PBMCs. Broader findings and caveats from the paper: How much clinical and demographic metadata was included differed by source and by participant, and the metadata was provided uncurated.

TCRbeta CDR3 regions were amplified from genomic DNA by means of the immunoSEQ Assay, a bias-controlled multiplex PCR. Concerning the study's data processing: The number of nucleated cells in each sample was estimated by amplification of reference gene primers within the assay. To quantify the absolute abundance of each unique TCRbeta CDR3 rearrangement, sequence reads were collapsed and filtered. For each sample, productive Simpson clonality was calculated by taking the square root of Simpson's diversity index across productive rearrangements. What TCRdb holds here is the immuneACCESS table cut down to in-frame rearrangements. Part of the clones is not present; checked against another copy, under half of the missing clones reflect an unresolved V gene, and the others are unexplained. The V and J calls and clone size were taken over from that table, and D and trimming were inferred from the DNA. The sample yields 50,000 or so clones; under 90% were counted once. Jointly, the top ten make up under 3% of the sample.

Each collaborating institution followed its own protocols to collect whole blood in K2EDTA tubes. For TCRbeta analysis, collaborator samples were shipped as frozen whole blood, as isolated PBMCs, or as DNA extracted from either sample type. The sample was peripheral blood. The rearranged chain carries TRBV6-2 or TRBV6-3 and TRBJ2-2; TRBD2 lines up with 9 middle nucleotides. The receptor was isolated from a man aged 50-59 years with acute or convalescent COVID-19. CDR3 loop: CASSYQRGDTGELFF. The sequence in DNA is TGTGCCAGCAGTTATCAGCGGGGGGACACCGGGGAGCTGTTTTTT.